This T cell receptor (beta chain) comes out of a study of a mutant IDH1 vaccine in newly diagnosed glioma. Study details: The first vaccination came 4-6 weeks after radiotherapy alone, or with temozolomide cycles. The treated population exhibited a male proportion of 62.5%, a female proportion of approximately 38%, and a mean age of about 40 years. Those enrolled had earlier been treated with radiotherapy, temozolomide, or both, mostly both.

The sample holds a few counts of this clone. Its antigen remains unidentified. Produced via immunoSEQ multiplex PCR; TCRdb's table is partial and in-frame only. The sample yields around 31,000 clones, 50% to 60% seen once. Whole-study findings and limits: Overall, more than 80% of patients had vaccine-induced immune responses.

Time point noted: week 5, during vaccination. Vaccination comprised doses that each held 300 ug of mutant IDH1 20-mer peptide, plus topical imiquimod. Germline lookup yields CDR1 GTSNPN and CDR2 SVGIG (reference sequence). V shed 2 bases and J shed 7 bases, with 12 bases lying between them. The CDR3 totals 14 residues. The TCR originated in a woman aged 18-29 years with glioma. The J gene is TRBJ1-6, the V gene TRBV30, with D hard to call. This specimen consisted of PBMCs, obtained from a glioma patient whose treatment included an IDH1 peptide vaccine. In DNA, the CDR3 is TGTGCCTGGAGTTTGAAGGTCATAAATTCACCCCTCCACTTT. This gives the protein CAWSLKVINSPLHF.